These T cell receptor beta chains were read from a single sample in a study of early stage breast cancer tumors. Some clones are missing from TCRdb's copy, which holds only in-frame ones; the method was immunoSEQ multiplex PCR. The profile shows about 20,000 clones, 76% of them singletons. Sequencing was carried out using blood. The receptors stem from a person between 60 and 69 years old with breast cancer. Both conserved end residues are part of each CDR3. The D gene is left open where the match is weak. Not all rows give a size; the values are once, few, many and, for expanded clones, a class.

TRBV15,-,-,TRBJ2-7,TGTGCCACCAGCAGCGGGCCGGAGGTCGAGCAGTACTTC,CATSSGPEVEQYF
TRBV19,-,-,TRBJ1-1,TGTGCCAGTAGGCGACAGGCCACCACCGAAGCTTTCTTT,CASRRQATTEAFF
TRBV27,-,-,TRBJ2-7,TGTGCCAGCAGACTAAAGGGGGTCTGGTACGAGCAGTACTTC,CASRLKGVWYEQYF
TRBV27,-,-,TRBJ1-1,TGTGCCAGCAGTTCCCAATTGGCAGACTTGGAAGCTTTCTTT,CASSSQLADLEAFF
TRBV2,few,-,TRBJ2-7,TGTGCCAGCAGTGAAGAAATAGGCCGTGCGTACTTC,CASSEEIGRAYF
TRBV7-8,-,-,TRBJ2-5,TGTGCCAGCAGCTACGTGGAGACCCAGTACTTC,CASSYVETQYF
TRBV5-1,few,-,TRBJ1-6,TGCGCCAGCAGCTTGGACAGGGTCAATTCACCCCTCCACTTT,CASSLDRVNSPLHF
TRBV27,-,-,TRBJ1-2,TGTGCCAGCAGGGAGGACGGAAGAGCTAACTATGGCTACACCTTC,CASREDGRANYGYTF
TRBV19,-,-,TRBJ2-7,TGTGCCAGTAGTATAAGTGTCCGAGGGGTATACGAGCAGTACTTC,CASSISVRGVYEQYF
TRBV9,-,TRBD2,TRBJ2-5,TGTGCCAGCAGCGTTTCGGGAGGAAGTCAAGAGACCCAGTACTTC,CASSVSGGSQETQYF
TRBV7-9,-,-,TRBJ2-7,TGTGCCAGCAGCCCCCAAGGGGGGACCTCCTACGAGCAGTACTTC,CASSPQGGTSYEQYF
TRBV7-9,few,-,TRBJ2-7,TGTGCCAGCAGCTTAGGCGGGACCTACGAGCAGTACTTC,CASSLGGTYEQYF
TRBV30,few,-,TRBJ2-7,TGTGCCTGGAACCAAGCCTACGAGCAGTACTTC,CAWNQAYEQYF
TRBV9,-,TRBD1,TRBJ1-1,TGTGCCAGCAGCTTAGATGTGGGACAGGTGAACACTGAAGCTTTCTTT,CASSLDVGQVNTEAFF
TRBV18,-,-,TRBJ2-1,TGTGCCAGCACAAGGTCCGGCGGGGACAATGAGCAGTTCTTC,CASTRSGGDNEQFF
TRBV7-9,-,TRBD2,TRBJ2-1,TGTGCCAGCAGCTTTCCCCCGGGGAGGGGTGGGGACAATGAGCAGTTCTTC,CASSFPPGRGGDNEQFF
TRBV6-1,-,-,TRBJ1-2,TGTGCCAGCAGTGTCGGCGCGGGCCTCTATGGCTACACCTTC,CASSVGAGLYGYTF
TRBV7-2,once,TRBD2,TRBJ2-5,TGTGCCAGCAGCTTGGTGGGACTAGCAACAGAGACCCAGTACTTC,CASSLVGLATETQYF
TRBV19,few,-,TRBJ1-4,TGTGCCTCTGCGGACGGAAGTAATGAAAAACTGTTTTTT,CASADGSNEKLFF
TRBV6-1,-,-,TRBJ1-5,TGTGCCAGCACCCGGAGCAATCAGCCCCAGCATTTT,CASTRSNQPQHF
TRBV2,-,-,TRBJ2-3,TGTGCCAGCACGGGACGAAATACGCAGTATTTT,CASTGRNTQYF
TRBV6-5,-,-,TRBJ2-7,TGTGCCAGCAGTTACTCAATGACTAGTCGAACCTACGAGCAGTACTTC,CASSYSMTSRTYEQYF
TRBV7-2,-,-,TRBJ1-5,TGTGCCAGCAGCTTAGTCTCACAGAGCAATCAGCCCCAGCATTTT,CASSLVSQSNQPQHF
TRBV7-3,-,TRBD2,TRBJ2-3,TGTGCCAGCAGCGCAGCGACTAGCGGGAGAGATGCAGATACGCAGTATTTT,CASSAATSGRDADTQYF
TRBV30,-,-,TRBJ2-7,TGTGCCTGGAGTTTAGCAGGGGAGTACGAGCAGTACTTC,CAWSLAGEYEQYF
TRBV5-1,-,-,TRBJ2-5,TGCGCCAGCAGCCCGGCCGGGACCGCGGAGACCCAGTACTTC,CASSPAGTAETQYF
TRBV6-5,once,-,TRBJ2-2,TGTGCCAGCAGTTACGGGGTTACTAACACCGGGGAGCTGTTTTTT,CASSYGVTNTGELFF
TRBV5-4,medium-sized,-,TRBJ1-1,TGTGCCAGCAGCTTCTTATTTACGGACGAGGACACTGAAGCTTTCTTT,CASSFLFTDEDTEAFF
TRBV5-1,few,-,TRBJ1-2,TGCGCCAGCAGCTTTACCAGTCCGGGAGGCTACACCTTC,CASSFTSPGGYTF
TRBV7-9,-,-,TRBJ2-7,TGTGCCAGCAGCGTAGAAAACTACGAGCAGTACTTC,CASSVENYEQYF
TRBV25-1,-,-,TRBJ1-2,TGTGCCAGCTACGGTGGGGAAAGGTCGCGTGGCTACACCTTC,CASYGGERSRGYTF
TRBV6-5,-,-,TRBJ2-1,TGTGCCAGCAGTTGGGCGGGGAGTGAGCAGTTCTTC,CASSWAGSEQFF
TRBV14,-,-,TRBJ2-7,TGTGCCAGCAGCCATTACCCGGGGACCTACGAGCAGTACTTC,CASSHYPGTYEQYF
TRBV2,-,-,TRBJ2-3,TGTGCCAGCAGTGAAGGGCCAGCGGGTCGTTTCACAGATACGCAGTATTTT,CASSEGPAGRFTDTQYF
TRBV6-1,-,-,TRBJ2-7,TGTGCCAGCAGTGAAAGAGCGGCGGTCAGCTCCTACGAGCAGTACTTC,CASSERAAVSSYEQYF
TRBV4-1,-,-,TRBJ2-2,TGCGCCAGCAGCCAGGCGGGGAACAGCCCCGGGGAGCTGTTTTTT,CASSQAGNSPGELFF
TRBV11-2,-,-,TRBJ2-2,TGTGCCAGCAGCTCTTTAGCGGGGGAGCTGTTTTTT,CASSSLAGELFF
TRBV2,-,-,TRBJ2-3,TGTGCCAGCAGTGGGGTTAGCAGCACAGATACGCAGTATTTT,CASSGVSSTDTQYF
TRBV2,few,TRBD1,TRBJ1-2,TGTGCCAGCAGTTACTCCGGGACAGGGGGCTTTGGCTACACCTTC,CASSYSGTGGFGYTF
TRBV25-1,-,-,TRBJ1-6,TGTGCCAGCGGACCTGGTCGTGAATCACCCCTCCACTTT,CASGPGRESPLHF
TRBV5-8,once,TRBD1,TRBJ1-2,TGTGCCAGCAGCTCCGGGACAGTGCTGGTCTATGGCTACACCTTC,CASSSGTVLVYGYTF
TRBV2,-,TRBD1,TRBJ1-5,TGTGCCAGCAGGGTGACAGGGGGGCCTAATCAGCCCCAGCATTTT,CASRVTGGPNQPQHF
TRBV2,-,-,TRBJ2-3,TGTGCCAGCAGTGAAGTTGCAGTTCGGGGTACGCAGTATTTT,CASSEVAVRGTQYF
TRBV21-1,-,-,TRBJ2-5,TGTGCCAGCAGCAAAGCCAGGGGTCAAGAGACCCAGTACTTC,CASSKARGQETQYF
TRBV5-1,-,-,TRBJ2-5,TGCGCCAGCAATTCTGGGGGAGGTGGGGAGACCCAGTACTTC,CASNSGGGGETQYF
TRBV30,-,-,TRBJ1-5,TGTGCCTGGAGTCTGGGGGCGAGCAATCAGCCCCAGCATTTT,CAWSLGASNQPQHF